This T cell receptor (beta chain) was retrieved from a study of blood T cell repertoires in COVID-19. V trimming: 5 bases; J trimming: 0 bases; junction bases outside the gene matches: 10. Germline CDR1 SGHAT, CDR2 FQNNGV. This CDR3 is built from 16 residues. Sequencing was performed with immunoSEQ multiplex PCR; in TCRdb, only in-frame clones are kept and a portion is missing. The sample records some 170,000 clones, more than 60% being singletons. This receptor was taken from a man aged 65 to 85 with acute or convalescent COVID-19. The V and J genes are TRBV11-2 and TRBJ2-7, with TRBD2 matching over 7 bases. The sequencing sample was made of peripheral blood. The CDR3 sequence is CASSIPTSISSYEQYF. Here the CDR3 DNA reads TGTGCCAGCAGCATTCCGACTAGCATAAGCTCCTACGAGCAGTACTTC.